One and the same sample provided the 23 T cell receptor beta chains below, sequenced in a study of blood T cell repertoires in COVID-19. Only in-frame clones appear in the TCRdb table, and some are missing; sequencing was by immunoSEQ multiplex PCR. Here the sample spans more than 45,000 clones, approximately 87% being singletons. Sequenced input: peripheral blood. These receptors were collected from a man aged 40-50 years with active COVID-19.

The V gene is TRBV27, the J gene TRBJ1-1; 10 bases are a match to TRBD1. Germline V gene sequence: CDR1 MNHEY, CDR2 SMNVEV (reference sequence). The length of the CDR3 is 14 residues. The V segment lost 4 bases and the J segment 4 bases; nucleotides outside the gene matches: 3. The CDR3 region is CASSSTGGVTEAFF. In nucleotides, the CDR3 is TGTGCCAGCAGTTCGACAGGGGGCGTCACTGAAGCTTTCTTT.

The genes are TRBV6-1 and TRBJ2-4, with 13 positions matching TRBD2. The CDR3 has 19 amino acids. CDR1 MNHNS and CDR2 SASEGT come from the germline V gene. Trimming removed 3 bases from V and 1 base from J; junction bases left unmatched: 9. The CDR3 DNA reads TGTGCCAGCAGTGACCTGGGGACTAGCGGGAATCCGGCCAAAAACATTCAGTACTTC. Its protein is CASSDLGTSGNPAKNIQYF.

The gene calls are TRBV10-2 and TRBJ1-5; 7 bases fit TRBD1. The CDR3 contains 14 residues. Germline lookup yields CDR1 WSHSY and CDR2 SAAADI. Losses at the gene ends were 6 bases for V and 2 bases for J; bases not matched to a gene: 4. The CDR3 DNA reads as TGCGCCAGCAGACAAGGGGGCGGCAATCAGCCCCAGCATTTT. Translating gives CASRQGGGNQPQHF.

With respect to this clone: This CDR3 is also generated by other DNA sequences in the sample. V and J are TRBV15 and TRBJ2-7; 15 bases fit TRBD2. The germline CDR1 and CDR2 sequences are LNHNV and YYDKDF (reference sequence). The CDR3 length is 16 residues. J was trimmed by 2 bases and V by 3 bases; bases with no gene match: 2. CDR3 amino acids: CATSSGLAGGPYEQYF. The CDR3 nucleotides read TGTGCCACCAGCAGTGGACTAGCGGGAGGGCCCTACGAGCAGTACTTC. The full variable domain, in which reference TRBV15 and TRBJ2-7 provide the parts outside the CDR3, is DAMVIQNPRYQVTQFGKPVTLSCSQTLNHNVMYWYQQKSSQAPKLLFHYYDKDFNNEADTPDNFQSRRPNTSFCFLDIRSPGLGDTAMYLCATSSGLAGGPYEQYFGPGTRLTVT.

Written as DNA, the CDR3 is TGCGCCAGCAGTGAGCCGGGAAAGCTGAATGAGCAGTTCTTC. The encoded protein is CASSEPGKLNEQFF. This chain uses TRBV10-1 with TRBJ2-1; maybe TRBD2 (5 bases). V was pared by 2 bases and J by 7 bases, with 12 bases between. Germline V gene sequence: CDR1 WNHNN, CDR2 SYGVQD (reference sequence). The CDR3 contains 14 residues.

The V call is TRBV7-9, the J call TRBJ2-1, with D maybe TRBD2 (7 bases). CDR1 is SEHNR and CDR2 is FQNEAQ in the germline V gene (reference sequence). There are 17 residues in the CDR3. V gave up 8 bases and J gave up 7 bases, with 27 bases separating them. Written as DNA, the CDR3 is TGTGCCAGCCGACCCGGGGGCGGGAGCGATTTAAAGAATGAGCAGTTCTTC. It encodes CASRPGGGSDLKNEQFF.

Here the CDR3 DNA reads TGTGCCACCAGTGACTCAACAGGGGGCAGAAGGGAGACCCAGTACTTC. Encoded protein: CATSDSTGGRRETQYF. This rearrangement joins TRBV24-1 to TRBJ2-5, with 9 bases identical to TRBD1. The J segment lost 5 bases and the V segment lost 4 bases, leaving 10 bases of the junction unmatched. This CDR3 is built from 16 residues. Per the germline V gene, CDR1 is KGHDR and CDR2 is SFDVKD.

This chain links TRBV6-5 with TRBJ1-5; D may be TRBD1 (5 bases). The V and J ends lost 8 bases and 3 bases respectively, with 11 bases between them. CDR1 and CDR2 from the germline V gene are MNHEY and SVGAGI. The CDR3 runs 13 residues. The CDR3: CASQGSTNQPQHF. The CDR3 DNA reads TGTGCCAGCCAGGGTAGTACCAATCAGCCCCAGCATTTT.

As regards this clone: One junction end does not reproduce the germline sequence, and a read error may be involved. The gene calls are TRBV18 and TRBJ1-3; D gene uncertain. CDR1 KGHSH and CDR2 LQKENI come from the germline V gene. The CDR3 is made up of 15 amino acids. CDR3 in DNA: TGTGCCAGCACACCGTCGGGGATGGTTGGAAACACCATATATTTT. Its translation is CASTPSGMVGNTIYF.

This chain uses TRBV5-1 with TRBJ2-7, with 7 positions matching TRBD2. Per the germline V gene, CDR1 is SGHRS and CDR2 is YFSETQ. Germline trimming cut 1 base from V and 2 bases from J; bases unmatched to any gene: 3. The CDR3 consists of 14 residues. The CDR3 DNA sequence: TGCGCCAGCAGCTTGTCGGCGGGAGCCTACGAGCAGTACTTC. Encoded protein: CASSLSAGAYEQYF.

This chain uses TRBV4-2 with TRBJ1-3; D is uncertain. The CDR3 has 15 residues. CDR1 LGHNA and CDR2 YNFKEQ come from the germline V gene. V was pared by 0 bases and J by 4 bases, with 10 bases between. The CDR3 coding sequence is TGTGCCAGCAGCCAAGACCGAGGAACCGGAAACACCATATATTTT. Amino acid sequence: CASSQDRGTGNTIYF.

The chain links TRBV7-9 to TRBJ2-2; weak D call: TRBD2 (5 bases). The germline V and J ends were trimmed by 4 bases and 4 bases, with 10 bases remaining between them. This CDR3 is 14 amino acids long. CDR1 SEHNR and CDR2 FQNEAQ come from the germline V gene (reference sequence). The CDR3 loop is CASSSREGTGELFF. The DNA for the CDR3 is TGTGCCAGCAGCTCCCGTGAGGGCACCGGGGAGCTGTTTTTT.

This clone has a handful of counts. The chain joins TRBV14 to TRBJ2-7; weak D call: TRBD1 (6 bases). In germline, CDR1 is SGHDN, CDR2 FVKESK. The CDR3 is 19 amino acids. V was shortened by 3 bases and J by 0 bases, with 24 bases between the two germline ends. The CDR3 spells CASSQRPSPYRDSSYEQYF. CDR3 nucleotide sequence: TGTGCCAGCAGCCAGAGACCAAGCCCCTACAGGGATTCCTCCTACGAGCAGTACTTC.

A single count supports this clone. The chain is built from TRBV5-1 and TRBJ2-3; 8 bases are shared with TRBD2. Germline CDR1 is SGHRS and CDR2 is YFSETQ. Trimming at V came to 4 bases and at J to 4 bases, leaving 11 bases not matched to a gene. The CDR3 sequence is 16 residues long. The CDR3 is CASSPLAALGADTQYF. CDR3 coding DNA: TGCGCCAGCAGCCCACTAGCGGCCCTAGGGGCAGATACGCAGTATTTT.

The rearrangement links TRBV27 to TRBJ1-1; 8 bases are shared with TRBD1. Germline lookup yields CDR1 MNHEY and CDR2 SMNVEV (reference sequence). The CDR3 is 13 residues long. Trimming removed 5 bases from V and 6 bases from J; junction bases left unmatched: 5. The CDR3 region has the DNA TGTGCCAGCAGTGACAGGGGATGGGCTGAAGCTTTCTTT. Translating gives CASSDRGWAEAFF.

This clone was detected only a few times. The rearrangement uses TRBV11-2 and TRBJ2-7, with 8 bases fitting TRBD2. Trimming removed 4 bases from V and 6 bases from J; junction bases left unmatched: 2. CDR1 is SGHAT and CDR2 is FQNNGV in the germline V gene. The CDR3 is 12 amino acids. CDR3 nucleotides: TGTGCCAGCAGCTCACGGGGGGGCGAGCAGTACTTC. Residues: CASSSRGGEQYF.

In this sample, this clone turned up once. V usage is TRBV28 and J usage is TRBJ2-2; D ambiguous. V was trimmed by 4 bases and J by 0 bases, leaving 15 bases between them. Germline V gene data show CDR1 as MDHEN and CDR2 as SYDVKM. This CDR3 has 17 amino acids. The CDR3 DNA sequence: TGTGCCAGCAGTTGGCGGATCCGCGCGCCGAACACCGGGGAGCTGTTTTTT. This translates into CASSWRIRAPNTGELFF. The complete variable domain, with remaining parts taken from reference TRBV28 and TRBJ2-2, reads DVKVTQSSRYLVKRTGEKVFLECVQDMDHENMFWYRQDPGLGLRLIYFSYDVKMKEKGDIPEGYSVSREKKERFSLILESASTNQTSMYLCASSWRIRAPNTGELFFGEGSRLTVL.

This clone was seen only once. The chain is built from TRBV6-5 and TRBJ1-1; D gene uncertain. The V gene lost 0 bases and the J gene lost 0 bases, with 5 bases spanning the gap. There are 14 residues in the CDR3. In germline, CDR1 is MNHEY, CDR2 SVGAGI. In DNA, the CDR3 is TGTGCCAGCAGTTACTCCCCTATGAACACTGAAGCTTTCTTT. Residues: CASSYSPMNTEAFF.

The chain combines TRBV5-6 with TRBJ2-5, with D perhaps matching TRBD2 (6 bases). V gave up 1 base and J gave up 5 bases, with 12 bases separating them. In germline, CDR1 is SGHDT, CDR2 YYEEEE. There are 14 residues in the CDR3. The CDR3 nucleotides read TGTGCCAGCAGCTTGTCCGGAGGGAGGGAGACCCAGTACTTC. Its translation: CASSLSGGRETQYF.

J is TRBJ2-5 and V is TRBV19; 7 positions agree with TRBD1. The CDR3 is 16 amino acids. Losses at the gene ends were 4 bases for V and 2 bases for J; bases not matched to a gene: 10. Per germline, CDR1 LNHDA and CDR2 SQIVND (reference sequence). The CDR3 nucleotides are TGTGCCAGTAGTACGGTGGACAGGCGTACTCAAGAGACCCAGTACTTC. It codes for CASSTVDRRTQETQYF.

V usage is TRBV13 and J usage is TRBJ2-5; D not certain. Germline values: CDR1 PRHDT, CDR2 FYEKMQ (reference sequence). Trimming removed 7 bases from V and 4 bases from J, with 19 bases in between. The CDR3 runs to 15 residues. The CDR3 sequence: CASTAEPSSGETQYF. CDR3 bases: TGTGCCAGCACCGCCGAACCTTCGTCGGGAGAGACCCAGTACTTC.

The chain couples TRBV5-8 to TRBJ2-2; TRBD1 is a possible D gene (6 bases). Germline-derived CDR1 and CDR2 are SGHTS and YDEGEE. Trimming shortened V by 9 bases and J by 2 bases, and 23 bases separated the two germline ends. The CDR3 totals 17 residues. CDR3 in amino acids: CATALFSGTYNTGELFF. The CDR3 DNA is TGTGCCACAGCCTTATTCTCAGGGACATATAACACCGGGGAGCTGTTTTTT.

The J gene is TRBJ2-2, the V gene TRBV5-1; 7 nucleotides agree with TRBD1. V lost 0 bases and J lost 2; bases outside the gene matches: 4. This CDR3 contains 16 residues. Germline CDR1 SGHRS, CDR2 YFSETQ. The CDR3 here is CASSLEGAQNTGELFF. As DNA, the CDR3 is TGCGCCAGCAGCTTGGAGGGGGCTCAAAACACCGGGGAGCTGTTTTTT.